The clone carrying this T cell receptor (beta chain) was detected a few times. Its specificity is not known. The data belong to a study of cytomegalovirus exposure and HLA in healthy donors. Notes on the study in general: Some TCR beta chains (roughly 150 of them) were listed as cytomegalovirus-associated. Reportedly, fewer N-insertions than the approximately 600-donor mean appeared in an Asian-associated ancestry cluster in a later analysis. Among immune exposure information, only CMV serostatus was available. V- and J-gene trimming of TCR beta was linked (in a later analysis) to a missense DCLRE1C variant.

PCR amplification relied on 60 Vbeta primers (plus 13 Jbeta primers). Produced via immunoSEQ multiplex PCR; TCRdb's table is partial and in-frame only. The table includes under 200,000 clones, 79% detected once. The CDR3 is 15 amino acids. From germline, CDR1 is MDHEN and CDR2 SYDVKM. The V and J ends lost 6 bases and 2 bases, in that order; junction bases with no gene match: 10. Input material: PBMCs. The receptor was isolated from a woman in her forties or fifties in good health and CMV-seronegative. The chain recombines TRBV28 with TRBJ2-7; 7 nucleotides align to TRBD2. CDR3: CASRSGGGKTYEQYF. DNA of the CDR3: TGTGCCAGCAGGTCAGGCGGGGGAAAAACCTACGAGCAGTACTTC.